This passage covers 8 T cell receptor beta chains from one sample sequenced in a study of OX40 agonist ivuxolimab in advanced cancers. Assay used: immunoSEQ multiplex PCR; TCRdb lists only in-frame clones, some missing. The sample lists 70,000 to 95,000 clones; 90% to 95% were seen once. The sequencing here drew on CD4+ or CD8+ T cells sorted from blood, taken in a trial of the OX40 agonist ivuxolimab. All receptors derive from an adult with an advanced solid tumor such as melanoma, head and neck, liver or kidney cancer.

The chain couples TRBV15 to TRBJ2-7; D is undetermined. The V gene lost 5 bases and the J gene lost 2 bases, with 10 bases spanning the gap. The CDR3 is 13 amino acids. Germline-derived CDR1 and CDR2 are LNHNV and YYDKDF (reference sequence). Written as DNA, the CDR3 is TGTGCCACCAGCCTAGACGGGCCCTACGAGCAGTACTTC. This codes for CATSLDGPYEQYF.

This chain uses TRBV6-5 with TRBJ2-7; the D is unclear. Germline loops: CDR1 MNHEY, CDR2 SVGAGI. The V end was cut by 1 base, the J end by 0 bases, with 10 bases between. The CDR3 has 15 residues. The CDR3 reads CASSYYPTDSYEQYF. CDR3 DNA: TGTGCCAGCAGTTACTACCCGACCGACTCCTACGAGCAGTACTTC.

The CDR3, as DNA: TGTGCCAGCAGCGTAGAGGACAGACAGCCCCAGCATTTT. This codes for CASSVEDRQPQHF. This chain joins TRBV9 and TRBJ1-5; D might be TRBD1 (6 bases). Looked up from germline, CDR1 is SGDLS and CDR2 is YYNGEE. Trimming shortened V by 0 bases and J by 7 bases, and 8 bases separated the two germline ends. This CDR3 spans 13 amino acids.

The chain carries TRBV6-5 and TRBJ2-7, with a weak D call TRBD1 (6 bases). The CDR3 extends over 14 amino acids. Germline CDR1 and CDR2: MNHEY and SVGAGI. With 4 bases removed from V and 3 bases from J, the gap between germline ends came to 13 bases. In DNA form, the CDR3 reads TGTGCCAGCAGTTCCGGGACAATGATCTACGAGCAGTACTTC. Its protein product is CASSSGTMIYEQYF.

The chain has TRBV7-9 and TRBJ1-1, with no clear D. The CDR3 has 12 amino acids. CDR1 and CDR2 (germline): SEHNR, FQNEAQ (reference sequence). The germline V and J ends were trimmed by 5 bases and 5 bases, with 9 bases remaining between them. The CDR3 nucleotides read TGTGCCAGCAGCCTCGGAGAGACTGAAGCTTTCTTT. This encodes CASSLGETEAFF.

CDR3 nucleotide sequence: TGTGCCAGTAGTCCTCAGGGGGCCGCCACTGAAGCTTTCTTT. It is translated as CASSPQGAATEAFF. This chain links TRBV19 with TRBJ1-1, with 8 bases that match TRBD1. CDR1 is LNHDA, CDR2 SQIVND, per germline (reference sequence). V lost 5 bases to trimming and J lost 4 bases; unmatched junction nucleotides: 6. This CDR3 contains 14 residues.

This rearrangement joins TRBV27 to TRBJ1-6; D ambiguous. The CDR3 runs to 17 residues. The germline V and J ends were trimmed by 0 bases and 3 bases, with 12 bases remaining between them. CDR1 and CDR2 (germline): MNHEY, SMNVEV (reference sequence). The CDR3 is CASSLSGLPLYNSPLHF. For the CDR3, the DNA is TGTGCCAGCAGTTTATCGGGGTTGCCCCTCTATAATTCACCCCTCCACTTT.

J is TRBJ2-7 and V is TRBV7-9; TRBD1 aligns across 7 bases. With 5 bases clipped from V and 4 bases from J, the junction kept 8 bases outside the gene matches. From germline, CDR1 is SEHNR and CDR2 FQNEAQ (reference sequence). This CDR3 has 14 amino acids. In DNA, the CDR3 is TGTGCCAGCAGCCTCGGGGCAGGGGGATACGAGCAGTACTTC. Encoded protein: CASSLGAGGYEQYF.